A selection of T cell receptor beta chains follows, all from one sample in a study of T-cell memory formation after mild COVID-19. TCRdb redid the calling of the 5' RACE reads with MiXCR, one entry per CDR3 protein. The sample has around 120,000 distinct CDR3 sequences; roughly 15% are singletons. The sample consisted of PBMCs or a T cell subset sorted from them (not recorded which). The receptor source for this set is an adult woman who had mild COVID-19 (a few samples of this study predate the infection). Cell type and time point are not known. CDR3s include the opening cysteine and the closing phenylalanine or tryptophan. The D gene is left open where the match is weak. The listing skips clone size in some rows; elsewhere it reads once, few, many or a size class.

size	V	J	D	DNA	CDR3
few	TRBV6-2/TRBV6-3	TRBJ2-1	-	TGTGCCAGCTTACCCCGGGACTGGTGGAACAATGAGCAGTTCTTC	CASLPRDWWNNEQFF
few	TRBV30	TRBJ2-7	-	TGTGCCTGGAGTGTAGGGGGGCCCCTATACGAGCAGTACTTC	CAWSVGGPLYEQYF
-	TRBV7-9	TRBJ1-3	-	TGTGCCAGCAGCTGGGCTCGGGGATTTACTGGAAACACCATATATTTT	CASSWARGFTGNTIYF
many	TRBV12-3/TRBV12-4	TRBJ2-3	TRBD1	TGTGCCAGCGGGACACGGGACAGCTCCACAGATACGCAGTATTTT	CASGTRDSSTDTQYF
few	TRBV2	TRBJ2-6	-	TGTGCCAGCATGGGAAACAGGGCCTCTGGGGCCAACGTCCTGACTTTC	CASMGNRASGANVLTF
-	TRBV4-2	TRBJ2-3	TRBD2	TGTGCCAGCACTCAAACTAGCGGGGAGAGCACAGATACGCAGTATTTT	CASTQTSGESTDTQYF
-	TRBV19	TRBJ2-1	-	TGTGCCAGTAGTATGACAGTGGAGTACAATGAGCAGTTCTTC	CASSMTVEYNEQFF
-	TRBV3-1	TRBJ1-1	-	TGTGCCAGCAGCCAAGATCTGACAGTGAACACTGAAGCTTTCTTT	CASSQDLTVNTEAFF
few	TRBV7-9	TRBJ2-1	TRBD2	TGTGCCAGCAGCTTAGGGATTAGCGGGAGTAGAGACAATGAGCAGTTCTTC	CASSLGISGSRDNEQFF
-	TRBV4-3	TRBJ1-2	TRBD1	TGCGCCAGCAGCCAAGACGTAGGCCTACAGGGGTCAATAATCCGCTATGGCTACACCTTC	CASSQDVGLQGSIIRYGYTF
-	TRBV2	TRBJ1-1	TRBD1	TGTGCCAGCAGTTCGCACTGGGGACAGCCAGAAGCTTTCTTT	CASSSHWGQPEAFF
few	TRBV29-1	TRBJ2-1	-	TGCAGCGTTGAAGATGGGAGCAGGAACTACTACAATGAGCAGTTCTTC	CSVEDGSRNYYNEQFF
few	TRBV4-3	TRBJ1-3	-	TGCGCCAGCAGCCAAGATCGAACAAGCTCTGGAAACACCATATATTTT	CASSQDRTSSGNTIYF
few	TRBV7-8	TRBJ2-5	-	TGTGCCAGCAGCTCCGGGGACGGGGGTTGGAAGACCCAGTACTTC	CASSSGDGGWKTQYF
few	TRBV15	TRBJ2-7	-	TGTGCCACCAGCAGAGATGTTGCAACTTCCTACGAGCAGTACTTC	CATSRDVATSYEQYF
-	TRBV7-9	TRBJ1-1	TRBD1	TGTGCCAGCAGCTCCCCAGGGGGCAGGAAGTCTGAAGCTTTCTTT	CASSSPGGRKSEAFF
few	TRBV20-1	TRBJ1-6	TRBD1	TGCAGTGTGATGCCGGGGACAGTATATTCACCCCTCCACTTT	CSVMPGTVYSPLHF
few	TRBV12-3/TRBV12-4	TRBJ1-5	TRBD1	TGTGCCAGCAGTTTCGGACAGGGTCGGACTATTAATCAGCCCCAGCATTTT	CASSFGQGRTINQPQHF
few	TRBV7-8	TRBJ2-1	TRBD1	TGTGCCAGCAGCTACCCCAGACGTAGGGGGCCCTACAATGAGCAGTTCTTC	CASSYPRRRGPYNEQFF
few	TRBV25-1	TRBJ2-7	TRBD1	TGTGCCAGCAGGACCGGGACAGGGGACCACGAGCAGTACTTC	CASRTGTGDHEQYF
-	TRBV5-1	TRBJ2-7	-	TGCGCCAGCACAACATTAGGGCTTTCATACGAGCAGTACTTC	CASTTLGLSYEQYF
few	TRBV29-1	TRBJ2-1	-	TGCAGCGTTGTAATCCCGCGGTGGAATGAGCAGTTCTTC	CSVVIPRWNEQFF
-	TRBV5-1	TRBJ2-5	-	TGCGCCAGCAGCTTCAACCCTCTTGGTGGGGAGACCCAGTACTTC	CASSFNPLGGETQYF
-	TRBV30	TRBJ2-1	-	TGTGCCTGGAGCCCCCGTGGGGGGGCTTACAATGAGCAGTTCTTC	CAWSPRGGAYNEQFF
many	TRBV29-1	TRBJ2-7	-	TGCAGCGTCGTCCAGGGAGAGGGAGTCGGGTACGAGCAGTACTTC	CSVVQGEGVGYEQYF
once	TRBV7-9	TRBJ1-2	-	TGTGCCAGCAGCTTAGAGTATACAGGGATGCACTATGGCTACACCTTC	CASSLEYTGMHYGYTF
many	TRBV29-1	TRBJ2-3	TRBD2	TGCAGCGTTCAACGCCCCCGGCGGCGGGGGGCCCTCACAGATACGCAGTATTTT	CSVQRPRRRGALTDTQYF
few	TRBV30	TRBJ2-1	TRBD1	TGTGCCTGGATGAATGGACAGGGGTTCAATGAGCAGTTCTTC	CAWMNGQGFNEQFF
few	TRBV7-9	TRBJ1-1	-	TGTGCCAGCAGCTTGCCGGGGGGCACTGAAGCTTTCTTT	CASSLPGGTEAFF
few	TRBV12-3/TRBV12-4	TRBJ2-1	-	TGTGCCAGCAGTTTAAAGGTCGCGGGTGTTGGTGAGCAGTTCTTC	CASSLKVAGVGEQFF
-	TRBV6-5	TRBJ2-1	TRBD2	TGTGCCAGCAGTTACCGACTTTTAGCGGGAGCCTACAATGAGCAGTTCTTC	CASSYRLLAGAYNEQFF
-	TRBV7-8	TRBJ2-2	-	TGTGCCAGCAGCTTATTTGGGGCTAGCGTAACCGGGGAGCTGTTTTTT	CASSLFGASVTGELFF
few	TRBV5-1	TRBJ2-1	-	TGCGCCAGCAGCTGGACCCCCGCGGCTGGGTCCTACAATGAGCAGTTCTTC	CASSWTPAAGSYNEQFF
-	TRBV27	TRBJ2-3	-	TGTGCCAGCAGTTTAAAGGGTAGTCTAGCGAGCAATACGCAGTATTTT	CASSLKGSLASNTQYF
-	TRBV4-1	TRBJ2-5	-	TGCGCCAGCAGCCTCAGGGGGGACAGCTCGTACCAAGAGACCCAGTACTTC	CASSLRGDSSYQETQYF
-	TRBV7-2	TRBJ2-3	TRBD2	TGTGCCAGCAGCTTAGGACTAGCGGGAGGGCCAGGGGATACGCAGTATTTT	CASSLGLAGGPGDTQYF
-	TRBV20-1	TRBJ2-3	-	TGCAGTGCTAGAGAGGACAGCACAGATACGCAGTATTTT	CSAREDSTDTQYF
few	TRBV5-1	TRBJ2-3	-	TGCGCCAGCAGCTTGGATGGCAGCACAGATACGCAGTATTTT	CASSLDGSTDTQYF
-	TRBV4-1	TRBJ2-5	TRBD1	TGCGCCAGCAGCCGACAGGGACAGGCTTACCAAGAGACCCAGTACTTC	CASSRQGQAYQETQYF
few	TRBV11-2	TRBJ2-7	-	TGTGCCAGCAGCACCAACCGGGACTTCGAGGGGGAGCAGTACTTC	CASSTNRDFEGEQYF
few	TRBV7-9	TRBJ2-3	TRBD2	TGTGCCAGCAGCCCTAGCGGGGGCACAGATACGCAGTATTTT	CASSPSGGTDTQYF
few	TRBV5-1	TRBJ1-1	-	TGCGCCAGCAGCTTACTGGTGAACACTGAAGCTTTCTTT	CASSLLVNTEAFF
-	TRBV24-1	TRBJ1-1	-	TGTGCCACCAGTAGCCAGACAGAGGACATGAACACTGAAGCTTTCTTT	CATSSQTEDMNTEAFF
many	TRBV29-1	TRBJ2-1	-	TGCAGCGTTGTTCCAGCGGTCTCCTACAATGAGCAGTTCTTC	CSVVPAVSYNEQFF
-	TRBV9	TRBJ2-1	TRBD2	TGTGCCAGCAGCGTATCTAGCGGCTCCTACAATGAGCAGTTCTTC	CASSVSSGSYNEQFF
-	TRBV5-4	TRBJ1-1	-	TGTGCCAGCAGAATAGGGGGTGCACCTGCTGAAGCTTTCTTT	CASRIGGAPAEAFF
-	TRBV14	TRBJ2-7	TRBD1	TGTGCCAGCAGCCCGGACAGGGGGCTCGAGCAGTACTTC	CASSPDRGLEQYF
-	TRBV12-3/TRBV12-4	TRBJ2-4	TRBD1	TGTGCCAGCAGTTTCCCTTTCGGACAGGGCGAGAAAAACATTCAGTACTTC	CASSFPFGQGEKNIQYF
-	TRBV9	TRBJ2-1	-	TGTGCCAGCAGCGTTCCCATTTCGGGGGGCCACAATGAGCAGTTCTTC	CASSVPISGGHNEQFF
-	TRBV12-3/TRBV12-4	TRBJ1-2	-	TGTGCCAGCAGTTTCGGGACACCGGGCGATGGCTACACCTTC	CASSFGTPGDGYTF
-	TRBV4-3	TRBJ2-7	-	TGCGCCAGCAGCCAAGATATAAGGACAACCTGGGGTGAGCAGTACTTC	CASSQDIRTTWGEQYF
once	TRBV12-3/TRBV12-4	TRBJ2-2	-	TGTGCCAGCAGTCCTCGGGCTCCCGCGAACACCGGGGAGCTGTTTTTT	CASSPRAPANTGELFF